Listed here is a single T cell receptor beta chain. Its antigen is unknown. The V and J ends lost 5 bases and 6 bases respectively, with 17 bases between them. The CDR3 consists of 15 residues. Germline V gene lookup returns CDR1 KGHSH and CDR2 LQKENI. The assay ran at deep level. Genomic DNA of every subset was divided equally among multiple immunoSEQ plates. The assay was immunoSEQ multiplex PCR, and TCRdb's table has in-frame clones only and misses some. In the table there are roughly 2.1 million clones, about 92% of which are singletons. In the naive CD8 group, cells lacked CD45RO and were positively selected for CCR7, so terminally differentiated effector memory CD45RA+ cells were left out. This sample was included in a study of shared clonotypes between healthy human individuals. Study-level findings and limits: Sorted-subset samples were not fully sequenced, rarefaction indicated.

The chain links TRBV18 to TRBJ2-1; the D gene could be TRBD1 or TRBD2 (5 bases each). The source is a young man in good health. Some clones in this sample may be carry-over from other donors' samples. Sequenced input: naive CD8+ T cells from PBMCs. This CDR3 is CASSSRDGPSNEQFF. CDR3 DNA sequence: TGTGCCAGCTCATCCCGGGACGGACCCTCCAATGAGCAGTTCTTC.